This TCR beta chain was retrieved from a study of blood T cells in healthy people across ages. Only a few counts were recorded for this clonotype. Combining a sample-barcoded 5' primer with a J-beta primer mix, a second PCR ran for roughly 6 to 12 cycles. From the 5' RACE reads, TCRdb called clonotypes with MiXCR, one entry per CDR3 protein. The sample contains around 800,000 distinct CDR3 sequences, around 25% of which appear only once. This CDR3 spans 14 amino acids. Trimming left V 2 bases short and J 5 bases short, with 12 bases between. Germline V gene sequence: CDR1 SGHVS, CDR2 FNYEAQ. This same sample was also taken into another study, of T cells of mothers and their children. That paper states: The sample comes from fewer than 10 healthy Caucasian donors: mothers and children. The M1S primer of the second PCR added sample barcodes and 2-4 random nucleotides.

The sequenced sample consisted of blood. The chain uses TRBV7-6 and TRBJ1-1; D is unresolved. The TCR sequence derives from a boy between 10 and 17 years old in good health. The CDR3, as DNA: TGTGCCAGCAGCTTAAAGGGTTTGGTAACTGAAGCTTTCTTT. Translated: CASSLKGLVTEAFF.